This note documents a single T cell receptor beta chain sequence. The specificity of this receptor is unknown. No base qualities exist here, and no much larger clone lies one base off it. The immunoSEQ Assay, a bias-controlled multiplex PCR, was used to amplify TCRbeta CDR3 regions from genomic DNA. In the original analysis: The number of nucleated cells in each sample was estimated from the amplification of reference gene primers within the assay. To quantify the absolute abundance of each unique TCRbeta CDR3 rearrangement, sequence reads were collapsed and filtered. For each sample, productive Simpson clonality was calculated as the square root of Simpson's diversity index over productive rearrangements. TCRdb obtained this table from immuneACCESS and retained in-frame rearrangements with V and J assigned. These tables miss some clones; where compared with another copy, unresolved V genes account for less than half of the shortfall, and the remainder is unexplained. V and J calls and clone size are copied from that table; D and trimming were computed from the DNA. The table for this sample lists about 78,000 clones; over 75% of them were counted only once. Of the sample, less than 10% is held by the ten largest clones.

The entry originates in a study of blood T cell repertoires in COVID-19 (dated by TCRdb to 2020 to 2022). Concerning the study at large: The collaborator samples originated in the United States, Italy and Spain and spanned the acute and convalescent phases of COVID-19. The samples were drawn from the first 160 participants of the ongoing ImmuneRACE study and from some 1,300 subjects provided by 6 global collaborators. Subjects who had been exposed to COVID-19, were actively infected with it, or had recovered from it provided the deeply sampled blood TCRbeta repertoires that made up the dataset. The material from the prospective study consisted of cDNA or gDNA derived from T cells, B-cell-depleted T cells, or PBMCs. Where HLA class I and class II types were available, the types were taken from metadata supplied by the sample provider, not from assay-based typing. A de-identified subject ID, COVID-19 status, age in years and sex were almost always included in the sample metadata. The repertoires were made available in a free public database intended to serve as a resource for research on the immune response to SARS-CoV-2. What the research found in general, with its limitations: Clinical and demographic metadata were provided uncurated, with the amount varying by source and participant.

CDR1 and CDR2 are drawn from the germline V gene: MNHEY, SVGAGI. V is trimmed back by 6 bases and J by 11 bases, and the junction contains 8 bases that no gene match accounts for. From its cysteine to its phenylalanine, the CDR3 spans 12 amino acids. Just the 36-base CDR3 DNA is kept, in frame starting at base 1. Collaborating institutions collected whole blood in K2EDTA tubes following their own protocols. For TCRbeta analysis, collaborator samples were shipped as frozen whole blood, as isolated PBMCs, or as DNA extracted from either sample type. The chain is assembled from TRBV6-5 and TRBJ2-7, with 9 middle bases fitting TRBD1. The clonotype originates from a human donor in a cohort sampled during active COVID-19. The specimen sequenced was peripheral blood. The DNA reads as follows: TGTGCCAGCAGCGGACAGGGGTTAAAGAAGTACTTC. Its coded protein is CASSGQGLKKYF.